This T cell receptor (beta chain) was documented in a study of blood T cell repertoires in COVID-19. Across the study: Both acute and convalescent COVID-19 samples were obtained from the United States, Italy and Spain. The cDNA or gDNA used as material had been derived from T cells, B-cell-depleted T cells, or PBMCs.

Clones were sequenced by immunoSEQ multiplex PCR, and TCRdb holds only the in-frame ones, with some missing. The data show roughly 300,000 clones, with 80% to 95% seen just once and 2.2% held by the top ten. Patients from Seattle were sampled longitudinally, starting during active infection. CDR1 and CDR2 (germline): SGHTA, FQGNSA. This CDR3 has 16 residues. V lost 6 bases and J lost 6; bases outside the gene matches: 15. The chain uses TRBV7-2 and TRBJ2-5; 8 bases line up with TRBD1. The TCR originated in a woman aged 25 to 39 with COVID-19, enrolled during active disease. The sequenced material came from peripheral blood. CDR3 residues: CASRSPGQAKGKTQYF. In nucleotides, the CDR3 is TGTGCCAGCAGATCACCGGGACAGGCAAAAGGAAAGACCCAGTACTTC.